Listed here are 23 T cell receptor beta chains from one sample, sequenced in a study of Ad26.COV2.S vaccination and SARS-CoV-2 variants. Treatment noted: 15 to 20 received Ad26.COV2.S at low or high dose, single or two shots; several received placebo; per-sample allocation not given. Specimen acquisition occurred on day 63 following the initial vaccine or placebo injection. TCRdb's table, derived via immunoSEQ multiplex PCR, lists solely in-frame clones and lacks some. The profile covers about 380,000 clones, with 83% appearing a single time and nearly 7.5% taken by the ten largest. The sequencing here drew on peripheral blood, taken in a trial of Ad26.COV2.S vaccine versus placebo. The receptors were sampled from a person between 18 and 59 years old who received the Ad26.COV2.S COVID-19 vaccine or a placebo.

The chain has TRBV21-1 and TRBJ1-6; the table assigns TRBD1, which was not confirmed against the DNA. TRBV21-1 is designated a pseudogene. The CDR3 runs 14 residues. The CDR3 here is CASSLQSQNSPLHF. The CDR3 coding sequence is TGTGCCAGCAGCCTACAGAGTCAGAATTCACCCCTCCACTTT.

In its sample, this clone was seen a few times. V usage is TRBV28 and J usage is TRBJ1-1; unclear D gene. V was cut by 5 bases and J by 5 bases, with 15 bases left in between. Germline CDR1 is MDHEN and CDR2 is SYDVKM. CDR3 length: 14 residues. In DNA form, the CDR3 reads TGTGCCAGCAGTGCTGATGACGGCGGGACTGAAGCTTTCTTT. Amino acids: CASSADDGGTEAFF.

This chain joins TRBV12-3 or TRBV12-4 and TRBJ1-5; D might be TRBD1 (5 bases). Trimming took off 3 bases at V and 6 bases at J, with 6 bases between the two ends. The CDR3 loop spans 12 amino acids. The chain's CDR3 is CASSLGPQPQHF. The DNA of the CDR3 is TGTGCCAGCAGTTTGGGGCCTCAGCCCCAGCATTTT.

This chain uses TRBV5-4 with TRBJ2-2; TRBD2 might be the D (6 bases). CDR3 size: 15 residues. With 3 bases removed from V and 4 bases from J, the gap between germline ends came to 13 bases. Germline V gene data show CDR1 as SGHNT and CDR2 as YYREEE (reference sequence). CDR3: CASSSMTRFTGELFF. DNA for the CDR3: TGTGCCAGCAGCTCTATGACTAGATTCACCGGGGAGCTGTTTTTT.

The V and J genes are TRBV18 and TRBJ2-1; weak D call: TRBD1 (6 bases). V was cut by 4 bases and J by 0 bases, with 10 bases left in between. CDR1 is KGHSH and CDR2 is LQKENI in the germline V gene. CDR3 size: 15 residues. CDR3 amino acids: CASSLTGNSYNEQFF. The CDR3 DNA reads as TGTGCCAGCTCACTAACAGGGAACTCCTACAATGAGCAGTTCTTC.

The genes are TRBV12-3 or TRBV12-4 and TRBJ2-7, with 12 bases fitting TRBD2. Trimming cost V 3 bases and J 7 bases; bases outside gene matches: 1. The CDR3 has 13 amino acids. Here the CDR3 reads CASSFGLAGEQYF. The CDR3 region has the DNA TGTGCCAGCAGTTTCGGACTAGCGGGAGAGCAGTACTTC.

The chain recombines TRBV9 with TRBJ2-2; D uncertain. This CDR3 contains 15 residues. V lost 4 bases to trimming and J lost 7 bases, with 17 bases between them. Germline V CDR1 and CDR2: SGDLS, YYNGEE. The CDR3 coding sequence is TGTGCCAGCAGCCCTCCCGGTCTAGTTGACGGGGAGCTGTTTTTT. As protein: CASSPPGLVDGELFF. Variable domain in full (rest from reference TRBV9 and TRBJ2-2): DSGVTQTPKHLITATGQRVTLRCSPRSGDLSVYWYQQSLDQGLQFLIQYYNGEERAKGNILERFSAQQFPDLHSELNLSSLELGDSALYFCASSPPGLVDGELFFGEGSRLTVL.

The chain has TRBV7-2 and TRBJ2-7; D gene ambiguous. Germline assignment: CDR1 SGHTA and CDR2 FQGNSA. The CDR3 runs 14 residues. The ends were cut back, 2 bases at V and 2 bases at J, with 10 bases in the middle. CDR3 in amino acids: CASSLRAVTYEQYF. Written as DNA, the CDR3 is TGTGCCAGCAGCTTAAGGGCGGTGACCTACGAGCAGTACTTC.

V gene TRBV7-9 combines with J gene TRBJ2-1, with 10 nucleotides matching TRBD2. Germline CDR1 SEHNR, CDR2 FQNEAQ (reference sequence). This CDR3 is built from 16 residues. The V and J ends lost 7 bases and 7 bases, in that order; junction bases with no gene match: 13. CDR3 nucleotide sequence: TGTGCCAGCAACGAACGGAGTCTAGCGGGAGTTAATGAGCAGTTCTTC. Translating gives CASNERSLAGVNEQFF.

This clone has just one count. The chain recombines TRBV18 with TRBJ1-1, with D perhaps matching TRBD1 (6 bases). Per germline, CDR1 KGHSH and CDR2 LQKENI. This CDR3 is built from 15 residues. The germline V and J ends were trimmed by 2 bases and 3 bases, with 13 bases remaining between them. The CDR3 region has the DNA TGTGCCAGCTCACCAATTGGGGGGCTGGACACTGAAGCTTTCTTT. This sequence encodes CASSPIGGLDTEAFF.

This chain links TRBV19 with TRBJ2-7, with 11 bases matching TRBD2. Germline lookup yields CDR1 LNHDA and CDR2 SQIVND (reference sequence). V dropped 4 bases and J dropped 3; count of bases not matched to a gene: 5. This CDR3 has 15 amino acids. The CDR3 protein is CASSNPGLAVYEQYF. The CDR3 DNA follows: TGTGCCAGTAGTAACCCGGGACTAGCGGTCTACGAGCAGTACTTC.

The chain couples TRBV30 to TRBJ1-3; TRBD1 might be the D (5 bases). Germline CDR1 and CDR2: GTSNPN and SVGIG (reference sequence). The CDR3 contains 12 residues. Trimming removed 4 bases from V and 2 bases from J, with 6 bases in between. This CDR3 is CAWTGAGNTIYF. The CDR3 DNA reads as TGTGCCTGGACGGGGGCTGGAAACACCATATATTTT.

This rearrangement joins TRBV4-1 to TRBJ2-1, with 11 bases aligning to TRBD2. The CDR3 covers 16 residues. The V gene's germline CDR1 is MGHRA and CDR2 YSYEKL. With 4 bases clipped from V and 6 bases from J, the junction kept 8 bases outside the gene matches. The CDR3 protein is CASSLIAGGPGNEQFF. In nucleotides, the CDR3 is TGCGCCAGCAGCCTGATAGCGGGAGGGCCTGGCAATGAGCAGTTCTTC.

The rearrangement uses TRBV15 and TRBJ2-5, with D unresolved. Trimming took off 2 bases at V and 1 base at J, with 11 bases between the two ends. CDR3 length: 15 residues. CDR1 and CDR2 (germline): LNHNV, YYDKDF (reference sequence). CDR3 region: CATSRSYTTQETQYF. The CDR3 DNA follows: TGTGCCACCAGCAGATCATATACAACCCAAGAGACCCAGTACTTC.

The genes are TRBV6-2 or TRBV6-3 and TRBJ2-1; TRBD2 aligns across 7 bases. From germline, CDR1 is MNHEY and CDR2 SVGEGT. With V trimmed by 0 bases and J by 7 bases, 6 bases remained unmatched. The CDR3 consists of 15 residues. The CDR3 DNA follows: TGTGCCAGCAGTTACTCCTACGGCGGGAGAAATGAGCAGTTCTTC. As protein: CASSYSYGGRNEQFF.

This chain links TRBV6-8 with TRBJ2-1; D tentatively reads TRBD1 or TRBD2 (5 bases each). Deletions cut 6 bases from V and 5 bases from J, with 20 bases between. Germline V gene data show CDR1 as MNHGY and CDR2 as SAAAGT. The CDR3 contains 16 residues. Written as DNA, the CDR3 is TGTGCCAGCAGATCCACCCCGGGACCAGAACACAATGAGCAGTTCTTC. It encodes CASRSTPGPEHNEQFF.

The chain has TRBV5-1 and TRBJ2-3; D is possibly TRBD2 (6 bases). The germline V gene has CDR1 SGHRS and CDR2 YFSETQ. V shed 4 bases and J shed 0 bases, with 12 bases lying between them. This CDR3 has 15 amino acids. The CDR3: CASSPLARSTDTQYF. In DNA, the CDR3 is TGCGCCAGCAGCCCGCTAGCGCGCAGCACAGATACGCAGTATTTT.

The chain employs TRBV19 and TRBJ2-7; D might be TRBD1 or TRBD2, each matching 5 bases. The V gene's germline CDR1 is LNHDA and CDR2 SQIVND (reference sequence). Trimming shortened V by 3 bases and J by 3 bases, and 24 bases separated the two germline ends. This CDR3 spans 18 amino acids. This CDR3 is CASSMGEGVPGDYYEQYF. The CDR3 DNA reads as TGTGCCAGTAGTATGGGTGAAGGGGTTCCAGGAGACTACTACGAGCAGTACTTC.

The CDR3 region is CASSFRLQGITEAFF. CDR3 in DNA: TGTGCCAGCTCATTTCGACTACAGGGAATCACTGAAGCTTTCTTT. This chain connects TRBV18 to TRBJ1-1; TRBD1 might be the D (6 bases). From germline, CDR1 is KGHSH and CDR2 LQKENI. The CDR3 consists of 15 residues. Trimming took off 5 bases at V and 4 bases at J, with 17 bases between the two ends.

The V and J genes are TRBV13 and TRBJ2-5; D gene ambiguous. V was pared by 1 base and J by 4 bases, with 10 bases between. Germline V lookup: CDR1 PRHDT, CDR2 FYEKMQ (reference sequence). The CDR3 consists of 14 residues. In nucleotides, the CDR3 is TGTGCCAGCAGCTTAGATTTACAGAGAGAGACCCAGTACTTC. Residues: CASSLDLQRETQYF. Combining the CDR3 with reference TRBV13 and TRBJ2-5 gives the whole variable domain AAGVIQSPRHLIKEKRETATLKCYPIPRHDTVYWYQQGPGQDPQFLISFYEKMQSDKGSIPDRFSAQQFSDYHSELNMSSLELGDSALYFCASSLDLQRETQYFGPGTRLLVL.

For this clone: Compared with germline, one end of the junction differs, possibly owing to a read error. This chain links TRBV7-2 with TRBJ2-3, with TRBD2 matching over 7 bases. The CDR3 loop spans 14 amino acids. In germline, CDR1 is SGHTA, CDR2 FQGNSA. Written as DNA, the CDR3 is TGTGCCGGCAGCTTAAGGACTAGGACAGATACGCAGTATTTT. Its protein product is CAGSLRTRTDTQYF.

CDR3 sequence reads: CASSQNGATNEKLFF. Here the CDR3 DNA reads TGTGCCAGCAGCCAGAACGGTGCAACTAATGAAAAACTGTTTTTT. The rearrangement uses TRBV7-9 and TRBJ1-4; D ambiguous. Germline loops: CDR1 SEHNR, CDR2 FQNEAQ (reference sequence). V lost 5 bases, J lost 0 bases, and 10 bases lay in between. This CDR3 is 15 amino acids long.

J is TRBJ1-2 and V is TRBV6-6; D is uncertain. Germline-derived CDR1 and CDR2 are MNHNY and SVGAGI (reference sequence). CDR3 length: 12 residues. V dropped 2 bases and J dropped 14 bases, with 15 bases sitting between them. The CDR3 DNA reads as TGTGCCAGCAGTTACGAGACGTCCCCCCAAACCTTC. This translates into CASSYETSPQTF.